Listed below are T cell receptor beta chains from one sample, sequenced in a study of blood T cells in healthy people across ages. TCRdb reprocessed the 5' RACE reads with MiXCR, giving one entry per CDR3 protein. The sample lists fewer than 900,000 distinct CDR3 sequences; 49% were seen once. Sequenced material: blood. These TCRs come from an older woman in good health. The CDR3 runs from the conserved cysteine through the conserved F or W. A D gene is named only where the DNA matches it firmly.

j_call,v_call,d_call,cdr3_aa
TRBJ2-5,TRBV5-1,.,CASSPEYSQETQYF
TRBJ2-7,TRBV20-1,.,CSATTSSYEQYF
TRBJ2-1,TRBV7-2,TRBD2,CASSRTSERHNEQFF
TRBJ2-5,TRBV25-1,.,CASRVLGETQYF
TRBJ2-7,TRBV7-2,.,CASSPLAQVYEQYF
TRBJ1-1,TRBV7-2,TRBD1,CASSGTGLYITEAFF
TRBJ2-5,TRBV10-3,.,CAISNRSQETQYF
.,TRBV6-8,TRBD1,CASITLGQGYNEQYF
TRBJ2-4,TRBV9,.,CASSLKPTGGEQYF
TRBJ1-2,TRBV20-1,.,CSATDIWGYTF
TRBJ1-4,TRBV6-5,.,CASSYQRYEKLFF
TRBJ1-1,TRBV7-2,.,CASSSRGGNTEAFF
TRBJ2-3,TRBV20-1,TRBD2,CSAPGLADGEGDTQYF
TRBJ2-3,TRBV27,TRBD2,CASSLFTSGSTDTQYF
TRBJ2-3,TRBV12-3/TRBV12-4,TRBD2,CASSTSGRSTDTQYF
TRBJ2-7,TRBV5-1,.,CASSSRGRSSYEQYF
TRBJ1-2,TRBV25-1,TRBD1,CASSEFGGGDRNYGYTF
TRBJ2-3,TRBV28,TRBD2,CASLAGVADTQYF
TRBJ2-7,TRBV28,TRBD1,CASTPGQAYEQYF
TRBJ2-7,TRBV7-9,TRBD1,CASSPPPRTGSHEQYF
TRBJ2-7,TRBV29-1,.,CSVGLSYEQYF
TRBJ2-5,TRBV4-1,TRBD2,CASSQRLAGGLQETQYF